These T cell receptor beta chains were read from a single sample in a study of radiotherapy plus CTLA-4 blockade in lung cancer. TCRdb keeps only in-frame clones here, not all; method: immunoSEQ multiplex PCR. The repertoire consists of 51,000 or so clones, with around nine tenths occurring once and the leading ten covering almost 8%. This specimen was peripheral blood, taken from a patient treated with radiotherapy plus ipilimumab. The receptors were sampled from a human donor with non-small cell lung cancer whose response to radiotherapy plus ipilimumab could not be evaluated. Each CDR3 is given without its conserved first and last residue. The D gene is left open where the match is weak. For some rows the clone size is stated as once, few or many, or as a class when expanded; others skip it.

size: .
length: 13
V: TRBV9
J: TRBJ2-1
D: TRBD2
CDR3: ASSALAGSYNEQF

size: few
length: 12
V: TRBV5-4
J: TRBJ1-5
D: .
CDR3: ASSIRTRDQPQH

size: .
length: 12
V: TRBV9
J: TRBJ2-5
D: TRBD2
CDR3: ASSVVASGETQY

size: .
length: 16
V: TRBV4-3
J: TRBJ2-1
D: TRBD1
CDR3: ASSQDRFGQGEGNEQF

size: .
length: 14
V: TRBV6-5
J: TRBJ2-5
D: TRBD2
CDR3: ASSYAISGSGETQY

size: .
length: 13
V: TRBV7-9
J: TRBJ2-7
D: TRBD1
CDR3: ASSFSTGGWYEQY

size: .
length: 10
V: TRBV6-1
J: TRBJ2-3
D: .
CDR3: ASTASRDTQY

size: .
length: 17
V: TRBV5-8
J: TRBJ2-3
D: TRBD2
CDR3: ASSLAGTSGPTSTDTQY

size: .
length: 13
V: TRBV19
J: TRBJ2-3
D: TRBD2
CDR3: ASRLAGEKSDTQY

size: .
length: 12
V: TRBV28
J: TRBJ1-3
D: .
CDR3: ASSLGRSGNTIY

size: .
length: 12
V: TRBV7-9
J: TRBJ1-1
D: .
CDR3: ASSPGGGTPEAF

size: .
length: 12
V: TRBV30
J: TRBJ2-1
D: .
CDR3: AWGPLVFNGVEF

size: few
length: 15
V: TRBV4-3
J: TRBJ1-3
D: .
CDR3: ASSQDLQGSSGNTIY

size: .
length: 18
V: TRBV30
J: TRBJ2-7
D: .
CDR3: AWSLTPRGRGPSSTYEQY

size: .
length: 12
V: TRBV5-1
J: TRBJ2-7
D: TRBD1
CDR3: ASSLGQGSNEQY

size: few
length: 13
V: TRBV28
J: TRBJ1-2
D: TRBD1
CDR3: ASSGGTGANYGYT

size: .
length: 13
V: TRBV10-1
J: TRBJ2-1
D: TRBD2
CDR3: ASSAGLAADNEQF